This T cell receptor beta chain stems from a study of T cell clonotyping in hematopoietic cell transplantation. CDR1 and CDR2 from the germline V gene are GTSNPN and SVGIG (reference sequence). Losses at the gene ends were 5 bases for V and 5 bases for J; bases not matched to a gene: 9. CDR3 length: 13 residues. Sequencing was performed with immunoSEQ multiplex PCR; in TCRdb, only in-frame clones are kept and a portion is missing. The sample carries fewer than 7,000 clones, around 32% recorded once. Study observations and caveats: CD4 and CD8 repertoire contributions could not be separated without sorting. After transplant, recipient diversity fell while pathologically expanded clonotypes grew through day 180. Graft donor and pretransplant recipient Inverse Simpson Index values predicted broader posttransplant TCR diversity. Few recipient clonotypes overlapped donors; over 95% were de novo at given depth.

This clone is judged medium-sized (0.01 to 0.1%). What it recognizes is unknown. The chain joins TRBV30 to TRBJ2-7, with 7 bases identical to TRBD1. The source of this sequence is a female patient in her fifties who had an allogeneic stem cell transplant from an unrelated donor, so the T cells may come from the graft donor. Some clones in this sample may be carry-over from other donors' samples. The material was peripheral blood mononuclear cells, obtained 30 days after allogeneic stem cell transplant. The CDR3 sequence: CAWDRQGVHEQYF. CDR3 bases: TGTGCCTGGGATCGACAGGGAGTCCACGAGCAGTACTTC.